This T cell receptor beta chain was observed in a study of blood T cell repertoires in COVID-19. The table came from immunoSEQ multiplex PCR; TCRdb's copy has only in-frame clones and leaves some out. The sample lists around 61,000 clones; roughly 89% were seen once. Recruited during active infection, patients (from Seattle) were subsequently followed longitudinally. The V gene's germline CDR1 is SEHNR and CDR2 FQNEAQ (reference sequence). CDR3 size: 13 residues. V was shortened by 6 bases and J by 1 base, with 9 bases between the two germline ends. The origin of this receptor is a woman in her sixties or seventies with COVID-19, enrolled during active disease. Sequencing input: peripheral blood. This chain connects TRBV7-9 to TRBJ1-2; tentative D call: TRBD1 (6 bases). CDR3 coding DNA: TGTGCCAGCAGTCGGACAGATAACTATGGCTACACCTTC. This gives the protein CASSRTDNYGYTF. The whole variable domain, filled in from reference TRBV7-9 and TRBJ1-2, reads DTGVSQNPRHKITKRGQNVTFRCDPISEHNRLYWYRQTLGQGPEFLTYFQNEAQLEKSRLLSDRFSAERPKGSFSTLEIQRTEQGDSAMYLCASSRTDNYGYTFGSGTRLTVV.